One and the same sample provided the 8 T cell receptor beta chains below, sequenced in a study of T cells in Graves' hyperthyroidism and ophthalmopathy (dated by TCRdb to the late 2010s). Library creation used multiplex PCR. Sequenced using an Illumina HiSeq 2000. The TCR beta CDR3 regions were amplified from the RNA transcripts. A first-round RT-PCR of the TCR CDR3 used the HTBI primer set with the Qiagen OneStep RT-PCR kit. The public sequencing data were trimmed at Q25 with fastp and processed into clonotypes with MiXCR by TCRdb, which kept only in-frame beta chains. One record per CDR3 amino acid sequence lists the most common genes and DNA. For this sample the table gives hundreds of thousands of distinct CDR3 sequences, of which roughly 14% were detected only once. 3.5% to 4.5% of the sample is held by the ten biggest clonotypes. What was sequenced was blood. Every receptor here comes from a woman in her 40s with Graves' ophthalmopathy.

The CDR3 loop reads CASTPRQSYEQYF. CDR3 bases: TGTGCCAGCACGCCCAGACAGTCCTACGAGCAGTACTTC. This sequence joins TRBV7-2 and TRBJ2-7; D is possibly TRBD1 (5 bases). Per germline, CDR1 SGHTA and CDR2 FQGNSA. V gave up 7 bases and J gave up 1 base, with 11 bases separating them. The CDR3 loop spans 13 amino acids.

This clonotype occurred many times. The V gene is TRBV4-1, the J gene TRBJ1-5; D is perhaps TRBD1 (6 bases). CDR1 MGHRA and CDR2 YSYEKL come from the germline V gene. V lost 3 bases and J 5 bases, leaving 14 bases between the germline ends. The CDR3 has 15 amino acids. Here the CDR3 reads CASSHGGGAYQPQHF. As DNA, the CDR3 is TGCGCCAGCAGCCATGGGGGGGGGGCCTATCAGCCCCAGCATTTT.

This clonotype was seen only a few times. The limits of the CDR3 on the DNA are not certain, so only TCRdb's listed CDR3 is given. V and J are TRBV6-1 and TRBJ1-1; TRBD1, the table's D call, was not compared with the DNA. The germline CDR1 and CDR2 sequences are MNHNS and SASEGT. The CDR3 has 16 amino acids, counting both end residues. The CDR3: CASSESWARGNTEASF.

This clonotype was seen many times. V is TRBV20-1 and J is TRBJ2-7; no reliable D call. V was cut by 2 bases and J by 4 bases, with 9 bases left in between. Looked up from germline, CDR1 is DFQATT and CDR2 is SNEGSKA (reference sequence). The CDR3 runs 12 residues. This CDR3 reads CSARRQVYEQYF. In DNA, the CDR3 is TGCAGTGCTAGAAGACAAGTGTACGAGCAGTACTTC.

This clonotype was detected ten times or more. The chain recombines TRBV7-2 with TRBJ2-7, with 10 bases that match TRBD1. Unmatched junction bases numbered 6, after V lost 7 bases and J lost 3 bases. The germline V gene has CDR1 SGHTA and CDR2 FQGNSA. The CDR3 sequence is 14 residues long. CDR3 amino acids: CASTVTGGIYEQYF. The CDR3 nucleotides are TGTGCCAGCACCGTGACAGGGGGCATCTACGAGCAGTACTTC.

Many counts were recorded for this clonotype. This chain joins TRBV5-1 and TRBJ2-5; perhaps TRBD2 as D (5 bases). Germline-derived CDR1 and CDR2 are SGHRS and YFSETQ. The CDR3 consists of 13 residues. The ends were cut back, 2 bases at V and 5 bases at J, with 10 bases in the middle. The CDR3 reads CASSFRTWETQYF. The CDR3 coding sequence is TGCGCCAGCAGCTTTAGGACTTGGGAGACCCAGTACTTC. Drawing the rest from reference TRBV5-1 and TRBJ2-5, the complete variable domain is KAGVTQTPRYLIKTRGQQVTLSCSPISGHRSVSWYQQTPGQGLQFLFEYFSETQRNKGNFPGRFSGRQFSNSRSEMNVSTLELGDSALYLCASSFRTWETQYFGPGTRLLVL.

There are a few counts of this clonotype. The genes are TRBV18 and TRBJ2-7, with TRBD1 matching over 9 bases. In germline, CDR1 is KGHSH, CDR2 LQKENI. The V segment lost 3 bases and the J segment 4 bases; nucleotides outside the gene matches: 13. The CDR3 is made up of 17 amino acids. CDR3 sequence reads: CASSPLTSGQGTYEQYF. For the CDR3, the DNA is TGTGCCAGCTCACCCCTGACTTCGGGACAGGGAACTTACGAGCAGTACTTC.

This clonotype was counted many times. V and J are TRBV20-1 and TRBJ2-7; 12 bases match TRBD2. Germline lookup yields CDR1 DFQATT and CDR2 SNEGSKA (reference sequence). CDR3 size: 13 residues. V lost 5 bases, J lost 6 bases, and 5 bases stayed unmatched. The CDR3 sequence is CSARTSGTPEQYF. The DNA for the CDR3 is TGCAGTGCTCGGACTAGCGGGACCCCCGAGCAGTACTTC.